This T cell receptor beta chain appears in the sequencing data of a study of cytotoxic CD8 clonotypes in ibrutinib-treated CLL. On the study more broadly: Responses: around 24 partial, 2 complete; after median around 68 months, about 14 stayed remitted, around twelve progressed. General study findings and limits: Whereas clonality rose at ibrutinib response, it declined toward baseline at progression. Baseline clonality exceeded age-matched healthy donors and tracked circulating CD8+ T-cell counts. Sampling times (in sustained-remission versus progressing patients) were not the same.

About this clone itself: Its cognate antigen is unknown.

Profiling relied on immunoSEQ multiplex PCR, and the TCRdb table lists in-frame clones only, not all of them. Among over 95,000 clones, 55% to 75% were seen once, and the ten largest hold about 40%. Deletions cut 6 bases from V and 4 bases from J, with 12 bases between. The CDR3 extends over 12 amino acids. Looked up from germline, CDR1 is SQVTM and CDR2 is ANQGSEA. The TCR sequence derives from a human donor with chronic lymphocytic leukemia. Source: PBMCs, taken after 24 months of ibrutinib treatment. The chain uses TRBV29-1 and TRBJ1-1; D remains ambiguous. CDR3 region: CSVGGMGTEAFF. As DNA, the CDR3 is TGCAGCGTCGGTGGTATGGGCACTGAAGCTTTCTTT.